This is a list of T cell receptor beta chains from one sample in a study of T cell responses to AZD1222 COVID-19 vaccine. Repertoires were generated with immunoSEQ multiplex PCR, while TCRdb's copy carries only in-frame clones and drops some. The sample contains about 79,000 clones, about 83% of which appear only once. Specimen: peripheral blood, collected 28 days after the second AZD1222 dose. Every receptor here comes from an adult who received the AZD1222 COVID-19 vaccine. The CDR3 runs from the conserved cysteine through the conserved F or W. The order of the fields is clone size, D gene, V gene, CDR3 length, J gene, CDR3 DNA, CDR3 protein. The D gene is left open where the match is weak. Clone size is not always given. Where it is, it says once, few, many or a class for expanded clones.

NA,NA,TRBV30,12,TRBJ1-4,TGTGCCTGGAGTGAGACAGCGGAAAAACTGTTTTTT,CAWSETAEKLFF
NA,TRBD1,TRBV5-4,14,TRBJ2-4,TGTGCCAGCAGTTCACCGGGACAGAAAAACATTCAGTACTTC,CASSSPGQKNIQYF
NA,TRBD1,TRBV28,16,TRBJ1-4,TGTGCCAGCAGTTTAGGGAAACAGGGGGCTCCTGAAAAACTGTTTTTT,CASSLGKQGAPEKLFF
NA,NA,TRBV7-3,13,TRBJ1-1,TGTGCCAGCAGCTTAAGTGAGAACACTGAAGCTTTCTTT,CASSLSENTEAFF
NA,TRBD2,TRBV7-2,13,TRBJ2-7,TGTGCCAGCACCACAGGCGGGGGCTACGAGCAGTACTTC,CASTTGGGYEQYF
NA,NA,TRBV6-5,15,TRBJ2-6,TGTGCGGCCGGGACATCGAGCTCTGGGGCCAACGTCCTGACTTTC,CAAGTSSSGANVLTF
NA,NA,TRBV18,15,TRBJ2-2,TGTGCCAGCTCACCAGCCGAGTTGCGGACCGGGGAGCTGTTTTTT,CASSPAELRTGELFF
NA,TRBD2,TRBV5-6,16,TRBJ2-2,TGTGCCAGCAGCTTTGGTAGCGGGAGTATCACCGGGGAGCTGTTTTTT,CASSFGSGSITGELFF
NA,TRBD1,TRBV24-1,18,TRBJ1-1,TGTGCCACCAGTGACCACCCCGGGACAGGGGGCCCGTCCCCTTTAGCTTTCTTT,CATSDHPGTGGPSPLAFF
NA,NA,TRBV13,15,TRBJ1-2,TGTGCCAGCAGCCTACCGGGAGGCCATCTACGTGGCTACACCTTC,CASSLPGGHLRGYTF
NA,NA,TRBV4-3,16,TRBJ2-3,TGCGCCAGCAGCCAAGAAACTAGTTCGGGCACAGATACGCAGTATTTT,CASSQETSSGTDTQYF
NA,TRBD2,TRBV12-5,15,TRBJ2-1,TGTGCTAGTGGTTTGGGGGCTAGCGGGAGGAGTGAGCAGTTCTTC,CASGLGASGRSEQFF
NA,NA,TRBV5-4,13,TRBJ2-3,TGTGCCAGCAGCTCCTCTAGCACAGATACGCAGTATTTT,CASSSSSTDTQYF
NA,TRBD1,TRBV15,16,TRBJ1-1,TGTGCCACCAGCAGAGAGAAGACAGGGGTGAACACTGAAGCTTTCTTT,CATSREKTGVNTEAFF
medium-sized,TRBD2,TRBV28,15,TRBJ2-5,TGTGCCAGCAGTCGTAGCGGGGGGGGCCAAGAGACCCAGTACTTC,CASSRSGGGQETQYF
few,NA,TRBV5-6,16,TRBJ1-1,TGTGCCAGCAGCTTGGAGGGAGGTGGGATGAACACTGAAGCTTTCTTT,CASSLEGGGMNTEAFF
few,NA,TRBV9,14,TRBJ1-2,TGTGCCAGCAGCGTTGGGGTTGATAGCTATGGCTACACCTTC,CASSVGVDSYGYTF
NA,NA,TRBV3-1/TRBV3-2,16,TRBJ2-3,TGTGCCAGCAGCCAAGGTATTCCCTCTAGCACAGATACGCAGTATTTT,CASSQGIPSSTDTQYF
NA,NA,TRBV6-1,18,TRBJ1-1,TGTGCCAGCAGTGAAGCCCGGAGGAACCAAATTTTGAACACTGAAGCTTTCTTT,CASSEARRNQILNTEAFF
NA,TRBD2,TRBV4-2,15,TRBJ2-7,TGTGCCAGCAGCCATGGGAATAGCGGGATCTACGAGCAGTACTTC,CASSHGNSGIYEQYF
NA,NA,TRBV9,14,TRBJ2-3,TGTGCCAGCAGCGGTAGCGACAATATAGATACGCAGTATTTT,CASSGSDNIDTQYF
NA,NA,TRBV7-3,15,TRBJ2-3,TGTGCCAGCAGCCTCGGGCCCTCTAGCACAGATACGCAGTATTTT,CASSLGPSSTDTQYF
NA,TRBD1,TRBV18,15,TRBJ2-7,TGTGCCAGCTCACCACCCGGGACAGCACGGTACGAGCAGTACTTC,CASSPPGTARYEQYF
NA,TRBD2,TRBV5-4,16,TRBJ2-2,TGTGCCAGCAGCCCCGCTAGCGGGCTTAACACCGGGGAGCTGTTTTTT,CASSPASGLNTGELFF
NA,TRBD1,TRBV5-6,15,TRBJ2-3,TGTGCCAGCAGCTGGGGACAGGGGCTCGGAGATACGCAGTATTTT,CASSWGQGLGDTQYF
NA,NA,TRBV2,15,TRBJ1-1,TGTGCCAGCAGGACCCGCTCAGACCGGAACACTGAAGCTTTCTTT,CASRTRSDRNTEAFF
NA,TRBD1,TRBV19,16,TRBJ2-7,TGTGCCAGTAGCAATATGGGGACAGGGAAAGCCTACGAGCAGTACTTC,CASSNMGTGKAYEQYF
NA,NA,TRBV5-6,13,TRBJ2-7,TGTGCCAGCAGCTTCGGGAACCTCTACGAGCAGTACTTC,CASSFGNLYEQYF
NA,NA,TRBV21-1,18,TRBJ1-4,TGTGCCAGCAGCAAGCCTCTTCAGACGGTAGGGGTGGGTGAAAAACTGTTTTTT,CASSKPLQTVGVGEKLFF
few,TRBD2,TRBV10-3,14,TRBJ2-2,TGTGCCACCTCGACTAGCGGGAACGCCGGGGAGCTGTTTTTT,CATSTSGNAGELFF
NA,NA,TRBV6-4,13,TRBJ2-1,TGTGCCAGCAGTGACGCTTCAGGGATAAAGCAGTTCTTC,CASSDASGIKQFF
NA,NA,TRBV27,13,TRBJ2-7,TGTGCCAGCAGTTTATCGTCCCAGTACGAGCAGTACTTC,CASSLSSQYEQYF
few,NA,TRBV7-9,13,TRBJ2-1,TGTGCCAGTCGGGGCAGGGTAATCAATGAGCAGTTCTTC,CASRGRVINEQFF
NA,NA,TRBV6-5,12,TRBJ2-7,TGTGCCAGCAGTAGGAATAACTACGAGCAGTACTTC,CASSRNNYEQYF
NA,NA,TRBV9,16,TRBJ2-2,TGTGCCAGCAGTCCCGGTACCGGGACGAACACCGGGGAGCTGTTTTTT,CASSPGTGTNTGELFF
NA,TRBD1,TRBV7-2,14,TRBJ1-1,TGTGCCAGCAGCCCACAGGGGGGGAACACTGAAGCTTTCTTT,CASSPQGGNTEAFF
NA,TRBD2,TRBV19,16,TRBJ2-1,TGTGCCAGTAGCCAACCCAGCGGGAGGGCCCTGTATGAGCAGTTCTTC,CASSQPSGRALYEQFF
few,NA,TRBV3-1/TRBV3-2,12,TRBJ1-1,TGTGCCAGCAGCCGGGGGAACACTGAAGCTTTCTTT,CASSRGNTEAFF
NA,TRBD2,TRBV30,15,TRBJ2-7,TGTGCCTGGAGGGGCGGGACTAGCGGGAGATACGAGCAGTACTTC,CAWRGGTSGRYEQYF
NA,NA,TRBV30,17,TRBJ1-5,TGTGCCTGGAGTGCTCGTTGGGGACTCAATAGCAATCAGCCCCAGCATTTT,CAWSARWGLNSNQPQHF
NA,NA,TRBV18,12,TRBJ1-3,TGTGCCAGCTCACCACCTGGAAACACCATATATTTT,CASSPPGNTIYF
NA,NA,TRBV5-4,14,TRBJ2-7,TGTGCCAGCAGACCCGAGGGTAGCTTGCTCGAGCAGTACTTC,CASRPEGSLLEQYF
NA,NA,TRBV18,14,TRBJ1-2,TGTGCCAGCTCATCCTTACAGGGCTCGGATGGCTACACCTTC,CASSSLQGSDGYTF
NA,NA,TRBV9,16,TRBJ1-3,TGTGCCAGCAGCTTAGATTATCTCGTCCCCGGAAACACCATATATTTT,CASSLDYLVPGNTIYF
NA,NA,TRBV11-2,16,TRBJ2-7,TGTGCCAGCAGCTTAGTCCAGGGGGGAGCTGGTTACGAGCAGTACTTC,CASSLVQGGAGYEQYF
NA,TRBD1,TRBV24-1,15,TRBJ2-3,TGTGCCACCAGTGACCGCAGGGGGCACACAGATACGCAGTATTTT,CATSDRRGHTDTQYF
NA,TRBD1,TRBV7-9,13,TRBJ1-2,TGTGCCAGCAGCGAGGGACAGGGGGATGGCTACACCTTC,CASSEGQGDGYTF
NA,NA,TRBV27,17,TRBJ1-4,TGTGCCAGCAGTTCCTTCCCTATACGACATAGGAATGAAAAACTGTTTTTT,CASSSFPIRHRNEKLFF
NA,TRBD1,TRBV28,15,TRBJ2-7,TGTGCCAGCAGCCGACAGGGGGCCTACTCCTACGAGCAGTACTTC,CASSRQGAYSYEQYF
NA,TRBD2,TRBV3-1/TRBV3-2,12,TRBJ2-7,TGTGCCAGCAGACCACCCGGGGGGGAGCAGTACTTC,CASRPPGGEQYF
NA,NA,TRBV19,15,TRBJ1-1,TGTGCCAGTAGTATCGGATCCCAGGCTAACACTGAAGCTTTCTTT,CASSIGSQANTEAFF
few,NA,TRBV12-3/TRBV12-4,13,TRBJ2-1,TGTGCCAGCACTAGTACCTCCTACAATGAGCAGTTCTTC,CASTSTSYNEQFF
NA,TRBD1,TRBV27,20,TRBJ2-7,TGTGCCAGCAGCCTCGGGACAGGGGGTTGGGGAAGCGGGAGGCTCTACGAGCAGTACTTC,CASSLGTGGWGSGRLYEQYF
NA,TRBD1,TRBV12-3/TRBV12-4,13,TRBJ1-5,TGTGCCAGCAGAGAGACAGGGAGGTCGTCCCAGCATTTT,CASRETGRSSQHF
NA,NA,TRBV27,14,TRBJ1-6,TGTGCCAGCAGTTTTAGTTCCTATAATTCACCCCTCCACTTT,CASSFSSYNSPLHF
NA,NA,TRBV6-5,11,TRBJ2-2,TGTGCCAGCAGTTACGCCGGGGAGCTGTTTTTT,CASSYAGELFF
NA,NA,TRBV29-1,12,TRBJ1-1,TGCAGCGTCGAGGGTTTGGACACTGAAGCTTTCTTT,CSVEGLDTEAFF
NA,NA,TRBV29-1,13,TRBJ2-1,TGCAGCGTTGACTCCTGGCACGGAAATGAGCAGTTCTTC,CSVDSWHGNEQFF
once,NA,TRBV4-1,13,TRBJ2-1,TGCGCCAGCAGCCAAGTCCCCTACAATGAGCAGTTCTTC,CASSQVPYNEQFF
NA,NA,TRBV18,15,TRBJ2-2,TGTGCCAGCTCACCATGGGGGACGAACACCGGGGAGCTGTTTTTT,CASSPWGTNTGELFF